The clone carrying this T cell receptor beta chain was recorded a few times. From the 5' RACE reads, TCRdb called clonotypes with MiXCR, one entry per CDR3 protein. The sample records 400,000 or so distinct CDR3 sequences, 15% to 20% being singletons. This sample stems from a study of T-cell memory formation after mild COVID-19. Germline values: CDR1 LGHDT, CDR2 YNNKEL (reference sequence). The V end was cut by 4 bases, the J end by 6 bases, with 15 bases between. CDR3 length: 14 amino acids. Input material: PBMCs or a T cell subset sorted from them (not recorded which). The receptor was isolated from an adult woman who had mild COVID-19 (a few samples of this study predate the infection). Cell type and time point are not known. The chain is built from TRBV3-1 and TRBJ1-2, with D tentatively TRBD1 (5 bases). In DNA, the CDR3 is TGTGCCAGCAGCCCTTGGACGGGGGAACATGGCTACACCTTC. Its protein is CASSPWTGEHGYTF.